Below are 11 T cell receptor beta chains sequenced from a single sample in a study of T cells in Graves' hyperthyroidism and ophthalmopathy. From RNA transcripts, TCR beta CDR3 regions were amplified. First-round RT-PCR of the TCR CDR3 relied on the HTBI primer set. TCRdb re-derived calls from the multiplex PCR reads in MiXCR, one entry per CDR3 protein. In the table there are about 610,000 distinct CDR3 sequences, 14% to 15% of which are singletons. Sequencing was carried out using blood. The receptor set was obtained from a woman between 40 and 50 years old with Graves' ophthalmopathy.

This clonotype was picked up many times. The rearrangement links TRBV7-8 to TRBJ1-1; TRBD1 might be the D (5 bases). The length of the CDR3 is 14 residues. Germline values: CDR1 SGHVS, CDR2 FQNEAQ. V lost 5 bases and J lost 3, with 13 bases in between. CDR3 in DNA: TGTGCCAGCAGCCCCCAAGGGGTTTACACTGAAGCTTTCTTT. This codes for CASSPQGVYTEAFF.

This clonotype was detected ten times or more. The chain combines TRBV7-6 with TRBJ1-6, with unresolved D. The CDR3 is 13 amino acids. Trimming took 5 bases from V and 10 from J, leaving 12 bases between them. The germline V gene encodes CDR1 SGHVS and CDR2 FNYEAQ. CDR3 DNA sequence: TGTGCCAGCAGCCTACAGAGTATGTCACCCCTCCACTTT. Residues: CASSLQSMSPLHF.

This clonotype was detected only a few times. This sequence joins TRBV19 and TRBJ1-1; D gene ambiguous. The CDR3 extends over 15 amino acids. Germline V gene lookup returns CDR1 LNHDA and CDR2 SQIVND (reference sequence). V lost 9 bases, J lost 1 base, and 18 bases lay in between. The CDR3 nucleotides are TGTGCCAGCGATCGGAAGTTAGGAAAGAACACTGAAGCTTTCTTT. Amino acids: CASDRKLGKNTEAFF.

This clonotype has at least ten counts. This chain connects TRBV12-3 or TRBV12-4 to TRBJ2-5, with D possibly matching TRBD1 (6 bases). The CDR3 covers 14 residues. The V gene lost 1 base and the J gene lost 3 bases, with 9 bases spanning the gap. The CDR3 DNA reads as TGTGCCAGCAGTTTAGGGGACACAAAAGAGACCCAGTACTTC. Protein sequence: CASSLGDTKETQYF.

The rearrangement joins TRBV19 to TRBJ2-5; D is possibly TRBD1 or TRBD2 (5 bases each). V lost 6 bases and J 4 bases, leaving 18 bases between the germline ends. Germline CDR1 reads LNHDA; CDR2 reads SQIVND (reference sequence). The CDR3 extends over 15 amino acids. The CDR3 DNA reads TGTGCCAGTAGCCCCCCCGGGGACCGTCGAGAGACCCAGTACTTC. Amino acid sequence: CASSPPGDRRETQYF.

This clonotype has a count of ten or more. The chain is built from TRBV24-1 and TRBJ1-1, with a tentative D call TRBD1 (5 bases). The CDR3 length is 13 residues. Germline CDR1 KGHDR, CDR2 SFDVKD. V was trimmed by 2 bases and J by 7 bases, leaving 10 bases between them. The CDR3 DNA sequence: TGTGCCACCAGTGATTGGGACGGACTTGAAGCTTTCTTT. Translated: CATSDWDGLEAFF.

This clonotype was found many times. This chain connects TRBV11-1 to TRBJ1-5; D is perhaps TRBD1 (6 bases). The CDR3 consists of 16 residues. From germline, CDR1 is SGHAT and CDR2 FQDESV (reference sequence). V shed 6 bases and J shed 3 bases, with 18 bases lying between them. The CDR3, as DNA: TGTGCCAGCAGTAAGGGGGGTAACCTAAACAATCAGCCCCAGCATTTT. This encodes CASSKGGNLNNQPQHF.

The rearrangement uses TRBV19 and TRBJ2-2, with TRBD2 matching over 12 bases. The V gene end was trimmed by 4 bases and the J gene end by 3 bases; junction bases not matched to a gene: 3. CDR3 length equals 16 residues. CDR1 and CDR2 (germline): LNHDA, SQIVND (reference sequence). CDR3 sequence (DNA): TGTGCCAGTAGTAGACCTAGCGGGAGGGACACCGGGGAGCTGTTTTTT. This translates into CASSRPSGRDTGELFF.

This clonotype was recorded at least ten times. The rearrangement uses TRBV6-1 and TRBJ1-3; weak D call: TRBD1 (5 bases). Trimming took off 6 bases at V and 1 base at J, with 7 bases between the two ends. The CDR3 has 13 amino acids. The germline V gene has CDR1 MNHNS and CDR2 SASEGT. The CDR3 sequence: CASRQGSGNTIYF. The CDR3 nucleotides are TGTGCCAGCAGGCAGGGATCTGGAAACACCATATATTTT.

The J gene is TRBJ1-2, the V gene TRBV5-1; the match to TRBD1 covers 7 bases. V lost 0 bases to trimming and J lost 6 bases; unmatched junction nucleotides: 5. CDR1 is SGHRS and CDR2 is YFSETQ in the germline V gene. The CDR3 runs 14 residues. Here the CDR3 reads CASSLDRGVDGYTF. CDR3 nucleotides: TGCGCCAGCAGCTTGGACAGGGGAGTGGATGGCTACACCTTC.

In this sample, this clonotype turned up many times. This rearrangement joins TRBV5-1 to TRBJ2-5; 7 nucleotides agree with TRBD1. CDR3 length: 15 residues. V lost 0 bases, J lost 4 bases, and 6 bases stayed unmatched. Germline CDR1 is SGHRS and CDR2 is YFSETQ. The CDR3: CASSLATGSGETQYF. The CDR3 coding sequence is TGCGCCAGCAGCTTGGCGACAGGGAGTGGAGAGACCCAGTACTTC.